This TCR beta chain was obtained from a study of PD-1 blockade in classical Hodgkin lymphoma (TCRdb year 2020). Background on the whole study: Nivolumab dosing was 3 mg/kg intravenously every 2 weeks, continuing until either disease progression or unacceptable toxicity. The study used TCR beta sequencing and CyTOF to define a peripheral blood immune signature of response to PD-1 blockade in classical Hodgkin lymphoma.

Summary of the overall study and its limitations: The study was limited to a single clinical trial cohort, and causes of repertoire differences, possibly disease activity or prior therapy, remained undefined. A significant rise by C4D1 was seen in CD4+ but not CD8+ TCR diversity (p=0.0027 vs p=0.16), with the rise being most apparent in complete responders (p=0.02). Newly diagnosed patients were reported to have lower baseline TCR diversity than healthy donors, and relapsed/refractory patients were reported to have lower baseline TCR diversity still. Lower diversity was seen in patients whose nivolumab began less than 1 year after ASCT, and these patients were left out of later analyses so that immune reconstitution would not confound the results. Baseline diversity similar to that of newly diagnosed patients was observed in trial patients achieving complete response, whereas significantly lower diversity was observed in partial responders and progressors.

Looking up the germline V gene yields CDR1 SGHVS and CDR2 FQNEAQ. Its CDR3 holds 12 amino acids, cysteine through phenylalanine. The only DNA kept is the CDR3, 36 bases in frame from the first base. The germline ends are 10 bases apart after V is trimmed by 4 bases and J by 9 bases. Sample time point, as interpreted from the label and publication: cycle 4 day 1 (C4D1), after about 6 weeks of nivolumab. All trial patients had relapsed after autologous stem cell transplantation, with cohorts A, B and C differing in prior brentuximab vedotin exposure. The trial cohort was composed of approximately 60 patients with relapsed/refractory classical Hodgkin lymphoma, for whom complete response, partial response or progressive disease was recorded as best overall response. In the multi-cohort phase II CheckMate 205 trial, trial patients received single-agent nivolumab. Best overall response was determined by an independent review committee according to the 2007 International Working Group response criteria. Trial PBMCs were obtained immediately prior to nivolumab initiation (C1D1) and on therapy at cycle 2 day 1 and cycle 4 day 1. After peripheral blood was drawn into 8 mL Vacutainer Cell Preparation Tubes, PBMCs were isolated by centrifugation and then cryopreserved.

As concerns this clone: What this receptor recognizes is not known. One base away there is no much larger clone; base qualities are not given.

The Qiagen DNeasy kit was used to extract genomic DNA both from unsorted PBMCs and from the negatively selected CD4+ and CD8+ fractions. Amplification of TCR beta CDR3 regions was done by immunoSEQ multiplex PCR with primers that anneal to V and J segments. A synthetic immune receptor repertoire was used to minimize amplification bias, and any remaining bias was removed computationally after sequencing. Processing in the source paper ran as follows. Repertoire diversity was quantified as the Shannon entropy index using custom Python scripts. Unsorted, CD4+ and CD8+ repertoires were analyzed separately, except in combined analyses where CD4+ and CD8+ sequences were merged in silico. Clonal expansion was defined as at least a 2-fold frequency increase after treatment relative to C1D1, with a pseudocount of 0.5 for undetected baseline clones. Singleton clones were defined as clones with 0 or 1 copy at C1D1, and non-singleton clones were defined as clones with 2 or more copies. Clones expanded in unsorted samples were assigned a CD4+, CD8+ or unknown annotation through matching of protein sequences in sorted samples from the same patient. Diversity changes from C1D1 to C4D1 were tested in paired samples using Wilcoxon tests. In TCRdb, the immuneACCESS table is reduced to in-frame sequences with V and J assigned. These tables do not hold every clone; where another copy was compared, an unresolved V gene accounts for under half, and the others remain unexplained. V and J calls plus clone size are reproduced from that table; the DNA served to infer D and trimming. Across this sample there are 50,000 to 65,000 clones, with roughly nine tenths seen only once. The ten top clones hold 10% to 13% of the sample.

The receptor was derived from a human donor with classical Hodgkin lymphoma. The chain is made from TRBV7-8 and TRBJ2-1; the D gene is perhaps TRBD2, on 6 matching bases. Source: peripheral blood mononuclear cells (PBMCs), taken before the fourth cycle of nivolumab. The CDR3 in this case is CASSSLASEQFF. The nucleotides read TGTGCCAGCAGCTCACTAGCAAGTGAGCAGTTCTTC.